Listed here are 11 T cell receptor beta chains from one sample, sequenced in a study of neoadjuvant nivolumab and ipilimumab in lung cancer. The repertoire was sequenced with immunoSEQ multiplex PCR; TCRdb's copy has only in-frame clones and lacks some. The table records tens of thousands of clones, 82% of them present only once. The sequencing used tumor tissue, collected after neoadjuvant nivolumab, alone or with ipilimumab, at or shortly before surgery. The origin of the receptors is an adult with non-small cell lung cancer.

Remarks on this clone: The sample carries other DNA sequences with the same CDR3. The chain recombines TRBV7-9 with TRBJ1-5; D may be TRBD1 (6 bases). The CDR3 sequence is 15 residues long. V was trimmed by 5 bases and J by 0 bases, leaving 11 bases between them. Germline assignment: CDR1 SEHNR and CDR2 FQNEAQ (reference sequence). CDR3: CASSPPGDSNQPQHF. The CDR3 bases are TGTGCCAGCAGCCCCCCAGGGGATAGCAATCAGCCCCAGCATTTT.

This clone is deemed medium-sized. The J gene is TRBJ1-4, the V gene TRBV9, with a possible D match to TRBD1 (5 bases). Germline CDR1 SGDLS, CDR2 YYNGEE. Trimming cost V 4 bases and J 11 bases, with 21 bases left between them. The CDR3 sequence is 15 residues long. The CDR3 is CASSPRSLGDGKLFF. In DNA, the CDR3 is TGTGCCAGCAGCCCTAGGAGCCTTGGGGACGGGAAACTGTTTTTT.

The V gene is TRBV10-3, the J gene TRBJ1-1; no clear D. Trimming removed 4 bases from V and 0 bases from J, with 9 bases in between. Germline lookup yields CDR1 ENHRY and CDR2 SYGVKD. The CDR3 extends over 14 amino acids. CDR3 loop: CAISGTAMNTEAFF. CDR3 sequence (DNA): TGTGCCATCAGTGGGACGGCGATGAACACTGAAGCTTTCTTT.

This chain connects TRBV25-1 to TRBJ1-1; D gene unclear. Looked up from germline, CDR1 is MGHDK and CDR2 is SYGVNS. The ends were cut back, 0 bases at V and 1 base at J, with 12 bases in the middle. This CDR3 is built from 16 residues. The CDR3 nucleotides are TGTGCCAGCAGTGAATATTCAGGAGTTCGGAACACTGAAGCTTTCTTT. It specifies CASSEYSGVRNTEAFF.

V gene TRBV7-2 combines with J gene TRBJ1-3; D not certain. The CDR3 contains 13 residues. Deletions cut 3 bases from V and 8 bases from J, with 11 bases between. CDR1 is SGHTA, CDR2 FQGNSA, per germline. The CDR3 region has the DNA TGTGCCAGCAGCTTTGATTACGACGACACCATATATTTT. It specifies CASSFDYDDTIYF. Variable domain in full (rest from reference TRBV7-2 and TRBJ1-3): GAGVSQSPSNKVTEKGKDVELRCDPISGHTALYWYRQSLGQGLEFLIYFQGNSAPDKSGLPSDRFSAERTGGSVSTLTIQRTQQEDSAVYLCASSFDYDDTIYFGEGSWLTVV.

The chain couples TRBV5-6 to TRBJ2-5; D not resolved. This CDR3 region has 14 residues. V lost 1 base, J lost 2 bases, and 9 bases lay in between. CDR1 is SGHDT, CDR2 YYEEEE, per germline. The CDR3 DNA follows: TGTGCCAGCAGCTTGCGTACAAATCAAGAGACCCAGTACTTC. Translating gives CASSLRTNQETQYF. Filled out from reference TRBV5-6 and TRBJ2-5, the complete variable domain reads DAGVTQSPTHLIKTRGQQVTLRCSPKSGHDTVSWYQQALGQGPQFIFQYYEEEERQRGNFPDRFSGHQFPNYSSELNVNALLLGDSALYLCASSLRTNQETQYFGPGTRLLVL.

Only one count was recorded for this clone. The V call is TRBV6-5, the J call TRBJ2-1; D is undetermined. Germline lookup yields CDR1 MNHEY and CDR2 SVGAGI. The CDR3 is 15 amino acids. The ends were cut back, 5 bases at V and 0 bases at J, with 11 bases in the middle. The CDR3 DNA follows: TGTGCCAGCAGTAACCGCTTAAGCTCCTACAATGAGCAGTTCTTC. This sequence encodes CASSNRLSSYNEQFF.

V gene TRBV18 combines with J gene TRBJ2-4; D gene ambiguous. This CDR3 has 13 residues. Trimming took off 3 bases at V and 1 base at J, with 4 bases between the two ends. Per germline, CDR1 KGHSH and CDR2 LQKENI. CDR3 sequence reads: CASSPSAKNIQYF. For the CDR3, the DNA is TGTGCCAGCTCACCGTCCGCCAAAAACATTCAGTACTTC.

Of note for this clone: The germline gene is not matched at one end of the junction; a read error may be the cause. The V call is TRBV2, the J call TRBJ1-1; D gene ambiguous. The CDR3 length is 13 residues. Germline assignment: CDR1 SNHLY and CDR2 FYNNEI. CDR3 region: CASSEGSDTEAFF. CDR3 bases: TGTGCCAGCAGCGAAGGTTCCGACACTGAAGCTTTCTTT.

As DNA, the CDR3 is TGTGCCAGCAGCCGCGGACAGGGAGGGGAGCAGTACTTC. Amino acids: CASSRGQGGEQYF. This rearrangement joins TRBV11-3 to TRBJ2-7; tentatively, D is TRBD1 (8 bases). There are 13 residues in the CDR3. Germline V gene sequence: CDR1 SGHNT, CDR2 YENEEA. V was trimmed by 5 bases and J by 7 bases, leaving 15 bases between them.

The chain links TRBV7-8 to TRBJ2-1; 9 positions agree with TRBD2. The CDR3 sequence is 16 residues long. The germline V gene has CDR1 SGHVS and CDR2 FQNEAQ. V dropped 1 base and J dropped 3; count of bases not matched to a gene: 4. Here the CDR3 DNA reads TGTGCCAGCAGCTTAGTGGCTAGCGGGAACTACAATGAGCAGTTCTTC. It specifies CASSLVASGNYNEQFF.